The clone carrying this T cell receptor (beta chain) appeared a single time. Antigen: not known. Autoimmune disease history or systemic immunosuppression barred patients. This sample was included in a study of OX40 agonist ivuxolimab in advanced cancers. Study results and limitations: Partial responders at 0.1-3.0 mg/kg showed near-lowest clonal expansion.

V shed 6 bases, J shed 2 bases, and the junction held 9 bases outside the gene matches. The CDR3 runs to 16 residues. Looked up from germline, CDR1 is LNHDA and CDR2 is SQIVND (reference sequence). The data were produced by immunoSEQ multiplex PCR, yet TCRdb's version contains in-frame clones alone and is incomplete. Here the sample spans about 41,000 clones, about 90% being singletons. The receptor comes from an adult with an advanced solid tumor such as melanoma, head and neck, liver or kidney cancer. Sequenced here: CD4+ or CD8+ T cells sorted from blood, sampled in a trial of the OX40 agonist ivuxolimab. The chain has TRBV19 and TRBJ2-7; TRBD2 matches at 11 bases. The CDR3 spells CASSRLAGQQPYEQYF. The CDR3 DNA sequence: TGTGCCAGTAGCAGACTAGCGGGGCAGCAACCCTACGAGCAGTACTTC. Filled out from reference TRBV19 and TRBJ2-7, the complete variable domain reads DGGITQSPKYLFRKEGQNVTLSCEQNLNHDAMYWYRQDPGQGLRLIYYSQIVNDFQKGDIAEGYSVSREKKESFPLTVTSAQKNPTAFYLCASSRLAGQQPYEQYFGPGTRLTVT.